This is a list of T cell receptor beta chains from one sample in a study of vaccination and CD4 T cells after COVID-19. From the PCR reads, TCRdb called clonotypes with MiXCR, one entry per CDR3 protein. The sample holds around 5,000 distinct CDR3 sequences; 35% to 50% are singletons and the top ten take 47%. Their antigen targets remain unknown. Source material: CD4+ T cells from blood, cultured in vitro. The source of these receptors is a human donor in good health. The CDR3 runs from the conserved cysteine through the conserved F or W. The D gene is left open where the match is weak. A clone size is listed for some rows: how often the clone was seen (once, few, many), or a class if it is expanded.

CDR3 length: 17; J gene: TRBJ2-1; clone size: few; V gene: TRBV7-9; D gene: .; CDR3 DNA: TGTGCCAGCAGTCTCCATGCCTTCGTGGGGCGATACAATGAGCAGTTCTTC; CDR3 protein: CASSLHAFVGRYNEQFF
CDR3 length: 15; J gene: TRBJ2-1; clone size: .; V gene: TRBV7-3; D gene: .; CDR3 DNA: TGTGCCAGCAGCCCTCAGGCCGCAGAATACAATGAGCAGTTCTTC; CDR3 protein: CASSPQAAEYNEQFF
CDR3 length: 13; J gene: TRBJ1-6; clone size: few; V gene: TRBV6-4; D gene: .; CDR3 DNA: TGTGCCAGCAGTGACTCCGAAAATTCACCCCTCCACTTT; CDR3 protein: CASSDSENSPLHF
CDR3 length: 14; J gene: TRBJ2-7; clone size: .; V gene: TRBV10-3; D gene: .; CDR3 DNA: TGTGCCATCAGTCCCGGGGATGCCTCCTACGAGCAGTACTTC; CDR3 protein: CAISPGDASYEQYF
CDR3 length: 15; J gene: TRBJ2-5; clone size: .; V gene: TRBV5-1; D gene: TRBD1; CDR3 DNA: TGCGCCAGCAGCCCCGGGACAGGGGGCATGGAGACCCAGTACTTC; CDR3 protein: CASSPGTGGMETQYF
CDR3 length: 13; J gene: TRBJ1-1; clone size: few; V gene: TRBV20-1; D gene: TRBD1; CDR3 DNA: TGCAGTGCTAGCCCAGGGGGAGAGACTGAAGCTTTCTTT; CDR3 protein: CSASPGGETEAFF
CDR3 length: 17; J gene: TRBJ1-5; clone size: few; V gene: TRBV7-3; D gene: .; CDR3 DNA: TGTGCCAGCAGCTTAATCAGCGGACTAGCGAACAATCAGCCCCAGCATTTT; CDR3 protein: CASSLISGLANNQPQHF
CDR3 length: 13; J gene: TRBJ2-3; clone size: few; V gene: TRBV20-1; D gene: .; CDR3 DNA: TGCAGTGCTAGCCGGACCGTAACAGATACGCAGTATTTT; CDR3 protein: CSASRTVTDTQYF
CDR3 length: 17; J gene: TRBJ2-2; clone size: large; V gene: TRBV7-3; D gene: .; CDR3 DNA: TGTGCCAGCAGCTTATTTCGTCCGGGACGAAACACCGGGGAGCTGTTTTTT; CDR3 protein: CASSLFRPGRNTGELFF
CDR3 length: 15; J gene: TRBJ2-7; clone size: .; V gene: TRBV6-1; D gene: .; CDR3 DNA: TGTGCCAGCAGTGAAGAGACAGACGTTCCCTACGAGCAGTACTTC; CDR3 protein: CASSEETDVPYEQYF
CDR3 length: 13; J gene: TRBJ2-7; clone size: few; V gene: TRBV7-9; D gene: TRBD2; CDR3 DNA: TGTGCCAGCGGGAGGGAGAGCTCCTACGAGCAGTACTTC; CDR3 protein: CASGRESSYEQYF
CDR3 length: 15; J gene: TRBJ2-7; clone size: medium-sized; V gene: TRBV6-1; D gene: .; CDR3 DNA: TGTGCCAGCATCCCCGGGGGCGCTGGGATCTACGAGCAGTACTTC; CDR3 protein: CASIPGGAGIYEQYF
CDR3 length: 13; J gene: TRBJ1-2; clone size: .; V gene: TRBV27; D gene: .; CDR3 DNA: TGTGCCAGCAGTTTATACCCTAACTATGGCTACACCTTC; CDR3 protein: CASSLYPNYGYTF
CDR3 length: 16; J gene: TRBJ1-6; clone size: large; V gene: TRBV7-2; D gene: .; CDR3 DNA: TGTGCCAGCAGCCCCGGACCGAGCTCCTATAATTCACCCCTCCACTTT; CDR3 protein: CASSPGPSSYNSPLHF
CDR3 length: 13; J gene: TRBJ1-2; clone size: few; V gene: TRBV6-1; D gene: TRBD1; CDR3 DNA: TGTGCCAGCACCGCGACAGGGGTCGGTGGCTACACCTTC; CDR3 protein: CASTATGVGGYTF
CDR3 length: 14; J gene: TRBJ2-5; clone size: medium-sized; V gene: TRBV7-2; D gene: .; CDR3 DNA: TGTGCCAGCAGCTTAGTAGGGCAGTTAGAGACCCAGTACTTC; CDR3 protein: CASSLVGQLETQYF
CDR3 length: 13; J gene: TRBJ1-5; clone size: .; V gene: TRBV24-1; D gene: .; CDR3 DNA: TGTGCCACCAGTGACACAGGGACTCAGCCCCAGCATTTT; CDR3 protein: CATSDTGTQPQHF
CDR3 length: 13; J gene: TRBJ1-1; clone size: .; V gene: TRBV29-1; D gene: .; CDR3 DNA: TGCAGCGTTTTAATAAGGGGGAACACTGAAGCTTTCTTT; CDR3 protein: CSVLIRGNTEAFF
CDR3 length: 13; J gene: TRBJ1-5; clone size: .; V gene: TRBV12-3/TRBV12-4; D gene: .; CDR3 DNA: TGTGCCAGCAGTCGGGGAACCGGTCAGCCCCAGCATTTT; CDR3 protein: CASSRGTGQPQHF
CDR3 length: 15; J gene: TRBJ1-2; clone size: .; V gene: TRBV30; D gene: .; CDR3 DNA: TGTGCCTGGAGTGTACAATGGGCCGCTAACTATGGCTACACCTTC; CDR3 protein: CAWSVQWAANYGYTF
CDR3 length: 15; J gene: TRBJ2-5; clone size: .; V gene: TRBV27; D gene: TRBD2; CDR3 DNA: TGTGCCAGCAGTTTGGAGCGGGGGAATCGGGAGACCCAGTACTTC; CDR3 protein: CASSLERGNRETQYF
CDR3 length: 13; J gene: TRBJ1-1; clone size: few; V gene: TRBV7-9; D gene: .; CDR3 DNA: TGTGCCAGCAGCTTAGTAGGATCCGCTGAAGCTTTCTTT; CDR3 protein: CASSLVGSAEAFF
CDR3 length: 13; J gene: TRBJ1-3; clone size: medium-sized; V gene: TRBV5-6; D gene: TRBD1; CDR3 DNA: TGTGCCAGCAGGGACAGGTCCGGAAACACCATATATTTT; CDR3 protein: CASRDRSGNTIYF
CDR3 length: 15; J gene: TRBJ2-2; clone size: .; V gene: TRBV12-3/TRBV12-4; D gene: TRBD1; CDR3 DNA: TGTGCCAGCAGTTTGAGGACAGGTGTAACCGGGGAGCTGTTTTTT; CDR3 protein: CASSLRTGVTGELFF
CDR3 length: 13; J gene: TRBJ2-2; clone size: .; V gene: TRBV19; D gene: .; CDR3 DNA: TGTGCCAGTAGTATACCCTACGTCCGGGAGCTGTTTTTT; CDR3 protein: CASSIPYVRELFF
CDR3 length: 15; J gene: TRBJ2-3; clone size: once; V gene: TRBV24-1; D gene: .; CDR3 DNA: TGTGCCACCAGTGATTTGGGGGACCCGAGGGATACGCAGTATTTT; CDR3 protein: CATSDLGDPRDTQYF
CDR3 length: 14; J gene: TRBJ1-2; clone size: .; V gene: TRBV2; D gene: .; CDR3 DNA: TGTGCCAGCAGTGAACTACAGGGCAAGAGCGGCTACACCTTC; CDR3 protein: CASSELQGKSGYTF
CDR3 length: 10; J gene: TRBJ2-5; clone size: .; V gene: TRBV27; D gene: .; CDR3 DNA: TGTGCCAGCAGTTTGGGGACCCAGTACTTC; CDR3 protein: CASSLGTQYF
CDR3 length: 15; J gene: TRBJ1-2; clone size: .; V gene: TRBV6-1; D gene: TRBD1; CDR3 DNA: TGTGCCAGCAGTGAAGCGTTGACAGGGGGCGATGGCTACACCTTC; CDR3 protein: CASSEALTGGDGYTF
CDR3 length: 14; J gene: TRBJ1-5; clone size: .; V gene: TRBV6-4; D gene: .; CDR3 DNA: TGTGCCAGCAGTGACACTGCGTCACATCAGCCCCAGCATTTT; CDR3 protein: CASSDTASHQPQHF
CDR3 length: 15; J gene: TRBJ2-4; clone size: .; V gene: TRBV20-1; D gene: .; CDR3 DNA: TGCAGTGCTAGCCCGGGGGGCGGGGCCAAAAACATTCAGTACTTC; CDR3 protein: CSASPGGGAKNIQYF
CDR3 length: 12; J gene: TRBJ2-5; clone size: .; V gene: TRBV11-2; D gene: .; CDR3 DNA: TGTGCCAGCAGCAGAGGTGGGGAGGACCAGTACTTC; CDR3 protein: CASSRGGEDQYF
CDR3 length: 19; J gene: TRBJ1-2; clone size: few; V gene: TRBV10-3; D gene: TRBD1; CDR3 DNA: TGTGCCATCAGTGAGCCCGGCCGGGACAGGGTGTGGACTACCTATGGCTACACCTTC; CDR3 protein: CAISEPGRDRVWTTYGYTF
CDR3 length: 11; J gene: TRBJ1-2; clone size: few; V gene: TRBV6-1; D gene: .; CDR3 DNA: TGTGCCAGCGGGGCAGGGCTTGGCTACACCTTC; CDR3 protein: CASGAGLGYTF
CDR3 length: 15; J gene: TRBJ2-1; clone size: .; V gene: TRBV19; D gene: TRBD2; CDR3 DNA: TGTGCCAGTAGTCTAACTAGCGGTATGAACAATGAGCAGTTCTTC; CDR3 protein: CASSLTSGMNNEQFF
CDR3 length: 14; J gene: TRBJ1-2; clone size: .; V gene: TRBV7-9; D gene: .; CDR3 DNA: TGTGCCAGCAGCTTGGCCTGGGAGGGCGGGGGCTACACCTTC; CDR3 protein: CASSLAWEGGGYTF
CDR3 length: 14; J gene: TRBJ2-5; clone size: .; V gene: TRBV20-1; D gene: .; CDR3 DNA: TGCAGTGCTAGGGTAGCGGAGAACCAAGAGACCCAGTACTTC; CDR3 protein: CSARVAENQETQYF
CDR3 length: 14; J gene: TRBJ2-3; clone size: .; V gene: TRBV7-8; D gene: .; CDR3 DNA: TGTGCCAGCAGCTTCCGACAGTCCACAGATACGCAGTATTTT; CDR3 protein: CASSFRQSTDTQYF
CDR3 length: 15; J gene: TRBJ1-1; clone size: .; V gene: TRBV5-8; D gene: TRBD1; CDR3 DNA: TGTGCCAGCAGCTTGGAAGGCAGGGGGTACACTGAAGCTTTCTTT; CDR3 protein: CASSLEGRGYTEAFF
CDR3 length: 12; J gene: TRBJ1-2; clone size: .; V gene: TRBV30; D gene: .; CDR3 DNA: TGTGCCGGGGAAGTCAGGGCGCGAGGCTACACCTTC; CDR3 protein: CAGEVRARGYTF
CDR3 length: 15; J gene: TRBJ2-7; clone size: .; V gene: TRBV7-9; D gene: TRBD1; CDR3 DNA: TGTGCCAGCAGCCAGAGGACAGGGGTTACCTACGAGCAGTACTTC; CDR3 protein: CASSQRTGVTYEQYF
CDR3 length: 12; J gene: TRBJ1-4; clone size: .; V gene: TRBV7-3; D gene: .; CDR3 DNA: TGTGCCAGCAGCCAGGGACAAGGGGAACTGTTTTTT; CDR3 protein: CASSQGQGELFF
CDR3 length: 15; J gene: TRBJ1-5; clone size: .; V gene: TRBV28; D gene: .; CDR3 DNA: TGTGCCAGCAGTCCCCGCGATATTGGTAATCAGCCCCAGCATTTT; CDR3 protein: CASSPRDIGNQPQHF
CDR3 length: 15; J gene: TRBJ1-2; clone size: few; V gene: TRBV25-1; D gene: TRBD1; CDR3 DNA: TGTGCCAGCAGTGCTAGACAGGGATGGAACTATGGCTACACCTTC; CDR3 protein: CASSARQGWNYGYTF
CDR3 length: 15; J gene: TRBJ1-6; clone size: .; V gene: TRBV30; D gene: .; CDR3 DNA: TGTGCCTGGAGTGACGTGATCGGATCGGTTTCACCCCTCCACTTT; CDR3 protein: CAWSDVIGSVSPLHF
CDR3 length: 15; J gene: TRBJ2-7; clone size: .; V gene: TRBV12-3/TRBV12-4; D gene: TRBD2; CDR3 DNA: TGTGCCAGCAGTTTGTATACTAGCGGGAACTACGAGCAGTACTTC; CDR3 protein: CASSLYTSGNYEQYF